The next 4 T cell receptor beta chains were all read from a single sample in a study of blood T cell repertoires in COVID-19. The table came from immunoSEQ multiplex PCR; TCRdb's copy has only in-frame clones and leaves some out. The data show 35,000 to 45,000 clones, approximately 91% seen once. Source material: peripheral blood. These receptors all stem from a human donor in a cohort sampled during active COVID-19.

This clone has only one observation. The chain is built from TRBV5-1 and TRBJ2-3, with D perhaps TRBD2 (5 bases). The CDR3 sequence is 13 residues long. The ends were cut back, 2 bases at V and 7 bases at J, with 11 bases in the middle. Germline V gives CDR1 SGHRS, CDR2 YFSETQ. This CDR3 is CASSLMGENTQYF. The DNA of the CDR3 is TGCGCCAGCAGCTTAATGGGAGAGAATACGCAGTATTTT.

The sample holds one count of this clone. The chain links TRBV5-1 to TRBJ1-2, with D unresolved. CDR3 length equals 10 residues. Germline CDR1 and CDR2: SGHRS and YFSETQ. The V end lost 7 bases, the J end lost 7 bases, and 8 bases lay between the germline ends. The CDR3 here is CASFRSGYTF. The DNA of the CDR3 is TGCGCCAGCTTCAGATCTGGCTACACCTTC.

This chain connects TRBV6-5 to TRBJ1-2, with D unresolved. Trimming took off 6 bases at V and 2 bases at J, with 16 bases between the two ends. The length of the CDR3 is 15 residues. Germline assignment: CDR1 MNHEY and CDR2 SVGAGI. CDR3 protein: CASRVTAIYNYGYTF. The DNA of the CDR3 is TGTGCCAGCAGGGTAACAGCTATTTACAACTATGGCTACACCTTC.

The sample holds a few counts of this clone. The rearrangement uses TRBV3-1 (or the pseudogene TRBV3-2) and TRBJ2-2; D is perhaps TRBD1 (6 bases). The CDR3 extends over 17 amino acids. V shed 0 bases and J shed 1 base, with 12 bases lying between them. Germline CDR1 and CDR2: LGHDT and YNNKEL (reference sequence). In DNA, the CDR3 is TGTGCCAGCAGCCAAGAAGTGGGCAGGGGGAACACCGGGGAGCTGTTTTTT. Translation gives CASSQEVGRGNTGELFF.